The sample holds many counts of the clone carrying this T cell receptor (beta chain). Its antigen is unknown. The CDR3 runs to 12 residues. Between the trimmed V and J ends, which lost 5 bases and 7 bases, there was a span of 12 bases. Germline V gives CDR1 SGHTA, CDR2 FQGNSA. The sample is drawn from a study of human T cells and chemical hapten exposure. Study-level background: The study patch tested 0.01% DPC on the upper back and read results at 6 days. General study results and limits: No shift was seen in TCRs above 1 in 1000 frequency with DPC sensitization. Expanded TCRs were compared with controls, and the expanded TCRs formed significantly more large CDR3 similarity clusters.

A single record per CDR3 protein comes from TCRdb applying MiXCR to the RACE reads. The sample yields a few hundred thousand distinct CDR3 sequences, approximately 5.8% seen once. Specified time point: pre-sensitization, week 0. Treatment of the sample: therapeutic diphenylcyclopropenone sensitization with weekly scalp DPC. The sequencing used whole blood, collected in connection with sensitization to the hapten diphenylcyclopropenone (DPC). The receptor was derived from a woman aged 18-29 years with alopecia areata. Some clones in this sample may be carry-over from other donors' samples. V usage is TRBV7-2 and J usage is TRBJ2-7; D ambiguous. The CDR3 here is CASSINQGEQYF. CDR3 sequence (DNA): TGTGCCAGCAGCATAAACCAAGGGGAGCAGTACTTC.